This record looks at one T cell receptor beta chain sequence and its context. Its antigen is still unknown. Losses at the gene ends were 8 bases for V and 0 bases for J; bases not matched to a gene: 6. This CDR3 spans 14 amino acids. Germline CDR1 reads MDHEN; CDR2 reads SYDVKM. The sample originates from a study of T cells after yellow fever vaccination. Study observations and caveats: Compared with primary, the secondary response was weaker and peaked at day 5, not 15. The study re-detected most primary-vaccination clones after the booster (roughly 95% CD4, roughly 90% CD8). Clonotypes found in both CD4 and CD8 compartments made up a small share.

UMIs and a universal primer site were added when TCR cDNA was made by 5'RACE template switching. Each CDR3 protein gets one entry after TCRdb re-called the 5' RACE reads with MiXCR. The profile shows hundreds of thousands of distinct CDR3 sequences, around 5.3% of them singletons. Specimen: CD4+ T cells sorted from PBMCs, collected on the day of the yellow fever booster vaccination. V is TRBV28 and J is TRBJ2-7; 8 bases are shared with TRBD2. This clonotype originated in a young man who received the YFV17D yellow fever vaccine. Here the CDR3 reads CASEVAGSSYEQYV. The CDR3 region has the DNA TGTGCCAGCGAGGTAGCGGGGAGCTCCTACGAGCAGTACGTC.